These 7 T cell receptor beta chains originate from one sample sequenced in a study of T cell responses to AZD1222 COVID-19 vaccine. TCRdb's copy holds only in-frame clones and misses some; the assay was immunoSEQ multiplex PCR. The sample contains approximately 72,000 clones, 89% of which appear only once. The sequenced sample was peripheral blood, obtained 28 days after the second AZD1222 dose. The receptor source for this set is an adult who received the AZD1222 COVID-19 vaccine.

The chain employs TRBV18 and TRBJ1-4, with a tentative D call TRBD1 (5 bases). The germline CDR1 and CDR2 sequences are KGHSH and LQKENI. V was trimmed by 3 bases and J by 8 bases, leaving 10 bases between them. This CDR3 contains 13 residues. The CDR3 DNA reads as TGTGCCAGCTCACCGCGGGGGGAAGAAAAACTGTTTTTT. It encodes CASSPRGEEKLFF. Filled out from reference TRBV18 and TRBJ1-4, the complete variable domain reads NAGVMQNPRHLVRRRGQEARLRCSPMKGHSHVYWYRQLPEEGLKFMVYLQKENIIDESGMPKERFSAEFPKEGPSILRIQQVVRGDSAAYFCASSPRGEEKLFFGSGTQLSVL.

The chain employs TRBV5-8 and TRBJ1-4; D not resolved. V was shortened by 7 bases and J by 0 bases, with 13 bases between the two germline ends. Germline CDR1 SGHTS, CDR2 YDEGEE. The CDR3 has 15 amino acids. Here the CDR3 reads CASRIVGATNEKLFF. The CDR3 DNA follows: TGTGCCAGCCGCATAGTGGGCGCAACTAATGAAAAACTGTTTTTT.

This clone has only one observation. The V gene is TRBV7-3, the J gene TRBJ1-1; D unresolved. CDR1 is SGHTA, CDR2 FQGTGA, per germline. The CDR3 totals 13 residues. Trimming shortened V by 2 bases and J by 2 bases, and 6 bases separated the two germline ends. The CDR3 here is CASSLQVNTEAFF. Here the CDR3 DNA reads TGTGCCAGCAGCTTACAGGTTAACACTGAAGCTTTCTTT.

This chain joins TRBV2 and TRBJ2-1, with 9 positions matching TRBD2. The J segment lost 7 bases and the V segment lost 3 bases, leaving 4 bases of the junction unmatched. This CDR3 region has 14 residues. Germline V CDR1 and CDR2: SNHLY, FYNNEI. The CDR3 DNA sequence: TGTGCCAGCAGTGATAGCGGGAGTAGAAATGAGCAGTTCTTC. This translates into CASSDSGSRNEQFF.

This clone was counted a single time. The chain joins TRBV7-2 to TRBJ2-5, with a weak D call TRBD1 (5 bases). The length of the CDR3 is 16 residues. V dropped 1 base and J dropped 5 bases, with 17 bases sitting between them. Germline V gene sequence: CDR1 SGHTA, CDR2 FQGNSA. The CDR3 nucleotides read TGTGCCAGCAGCTTAGAGGTTGGGGCCAATGGGGAGACCCAGTACTTC. Amino acid sequence: CASSLEVGANGETQYF.

The chain combines TRBV27 with TRBJ1-1; 7 nucleotides agree with TRBD1. This CDR3 has 14 residues. Germline V gene sequence: CDR1 MNHEY, CDR2 SMNVEV (reference sequence). The V segment lost 3 bases and the J segment 1 base; nucleotides outside the gene matches: 2. CDR3 bases: TGTGCCAGCAGTTTGGGACAGCCGAACACTGAAGCTTTCTTT. It specifies CASSLGQPNTEAFF.

V usage is TRBV15 and J usage is TRBJ1-1, with D unresolved. V lost 0 bases, J lost 3 bases, and 5 bases lay in between. The germline V gene encodes CDR1 LNHNV and CDR2 YYDKDF (reference sequence). This CDR3 contains 13 residues. The chain's CDR3 is CATSRDPDTEAFF. The CDR3 DNA reads TGTGCCACCAGCAGAGATCCGGACACTGAAGCTTTCTTT.